The 8 T cell receptor beta chains reported below all come from one sample, sequenced in a study of graft-versus-host responses after intestinal transplantation. Using immunoSEQ multiplex PCR, the repertoire was profiled, and TCRdb retains in-frame clones only, with some absent. In the table there are over 120,000 clones, around 90% of which are singletons. These receptors have no identified antigens. Sequencing used unstimulated CD4+ T cells sorted from spleen or lymph node cells, obtained before intestinal transplant. The origin of the receptors is a human donor who received an intestinal transplant.

The V call is TRBV19, the J call TRBJ2-1; the D call may be TRBD1 or TRBD2 (5 bases each). Germline CDR1 is LNHDA and CDR2 is SQIVND (reference sequence). The CDR3 extends over 15 amino acids. Trimming cost V 5 bases and J 4 bases, with 15 bases left between them. This CDR3 reads CASSFAGTAYNEQFF. The CDR3 DNA reads TGTGCCAGTAGTTTCGCCGGGACGGCATACAATGAGCAGTTCTTC. Drawing the rest from reference TRBV19 and TRBJ2-1, the complete variable domain is DGGITQSPKYLFRKEGQNVTLSCEQNLNHDAMYWYRQDPGQGLRLIYYSQIVNDFQKGDIAEGYSVSREKKESFPLTVTSAQKNPTAFYLCASSFAGTAYNEQFFGPGTRLTVL.

The chain recombines TRBV7-2 with TRBJ2-7; maybe TRBD1 (6 bases). Germline lookup yields CDR1 SGHTA and CDR2 FQGNSA. This CDR3 is 15 amino acids long. The V gene lost 7 bases and the J gene lost 2 bases, with 18 bases spanning the gap. The CDR3 region has the DNA TGTGCCAGCATCCGTTCCCTAGGACAGCCCTACGAGCAGTACTTC. Translation: CASIRSLGQPYEQYF.

Only one count was recorded for this clone. CDR3 loop: CASSKEREGGYTF. CDR3 nucleotides: TGTGCCAGCAGCAAAGAACGGGAAGGTGGCTACACCTTC. The V call is TRBV21-1, the J call TRBJ1-2. TRBV21-1 is flagged as a pseudogene. This CDR3 is 13 amino acids long.

This chain uses TRBV7-9 with TRBJ2-2, with no clear D. This CDR3 has 11 amino acids. Trimming cost V 2 bases and J 7 bases, with 2 bases left between them. CDR1 is SEHNR, CDR2 FQNEAQ, per germline (reference sequence). The CDR3 spells CASSLSGELFF. The CDR3 bases are TGTGCCAGCAGCTTAAGCGGGGAGCTGTTTTTT.

The chain is built from TRBV30 and TRBJ2-3; D ambiguous. This CDR3 has 12 amino acids. Trimming removed 2 bases from V and 5 bases from J, with 8 bases in between. The germline gives CDR1 GTSNPN, CDR2 SVGIG (reference sequence). The CDR3 DNA reads TGTGCCTGGAGTCCGACTGAAGATACGCAGTATTTT. It yields the protein CAWSPTEDTQYF.

The V gene is TRBV27, the J gene TRBJ1-5; D is uncertain. Trimming removed 5 bases from V and 0 bases from J, with 11 bases in between. The germline V gene has CDR1 MNHEY and CDR2 SMNVEV (reference sequence). The length of the CDR3 is 15 residues. For the CDR3, the DNA is TGTGCCAGCAGTCCGACGACGGTTAGCAATCAGCCCCAGCATTTT. It encodes CASSPTTVSNQPQHF.

The V and J genes are TRBV5-1 and TRBJ2-7, with 7 bases fitting TRBD1. The germline gives CDR1 SGHRS, CDR2 YFSETQ. CDR3 length equals 15 residues. J was trimmed by 3 bases and V by 4 bases; bases with no gene match: 10. CDR3 sequence reads: CASSGRRQGLYEQYF. The CDR3 DNA sequence: TGCGCCAGCAGCGGCCGGAGACAGGGTCTCTACGAGCAGTACTTC.

The chain recombines TRBV6-5 with TRBJ2-6; weak D call: TRBD1 (6 bases). Germline values: CDR1 MNHEY, CDR2 SVGAGI. This CDR3 spans 15 amino acids. V shed 4 bases and J shed 4 bases, with 11 bases lying between them. CDR3 amino acids: CASSFPGVGANVLTF. DNA of the CDR3: TGTGCCAGCAGTTTTCCAGGGGTCGGGGCCAACGTCCTGACTTTC.